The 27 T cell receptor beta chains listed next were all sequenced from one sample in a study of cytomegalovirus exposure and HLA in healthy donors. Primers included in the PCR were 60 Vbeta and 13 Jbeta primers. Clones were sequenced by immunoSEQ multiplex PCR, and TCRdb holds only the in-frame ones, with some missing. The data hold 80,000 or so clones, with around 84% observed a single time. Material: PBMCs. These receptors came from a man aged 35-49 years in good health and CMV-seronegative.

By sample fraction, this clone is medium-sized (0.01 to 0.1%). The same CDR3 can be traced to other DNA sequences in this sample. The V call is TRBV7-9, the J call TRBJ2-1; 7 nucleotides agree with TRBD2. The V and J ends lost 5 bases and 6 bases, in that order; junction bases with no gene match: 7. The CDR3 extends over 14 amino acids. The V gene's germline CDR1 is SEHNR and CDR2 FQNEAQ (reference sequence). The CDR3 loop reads CASSPRLASNEQFF. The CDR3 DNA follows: TGTGCCAGCAGCCCGCGACTAGCCTCCAATGAGCAGTTCTTC.

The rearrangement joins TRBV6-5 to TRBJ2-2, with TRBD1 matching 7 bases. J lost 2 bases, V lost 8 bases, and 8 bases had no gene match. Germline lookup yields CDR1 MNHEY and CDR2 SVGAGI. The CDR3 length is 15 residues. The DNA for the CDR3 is TGTGCCAGCGGACAGGACATCCTTAACACCGGGGAGCTGTTTTTT. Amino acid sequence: CASGQDILNTGELFF.

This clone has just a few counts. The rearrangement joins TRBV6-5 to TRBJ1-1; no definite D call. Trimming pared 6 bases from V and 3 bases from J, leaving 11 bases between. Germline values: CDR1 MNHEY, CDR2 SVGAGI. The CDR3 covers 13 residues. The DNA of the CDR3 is TGTGCCAGCAGACTAGCCACCTACACTGAAGCTTTCTTT. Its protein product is CASRLATYTEAFF.

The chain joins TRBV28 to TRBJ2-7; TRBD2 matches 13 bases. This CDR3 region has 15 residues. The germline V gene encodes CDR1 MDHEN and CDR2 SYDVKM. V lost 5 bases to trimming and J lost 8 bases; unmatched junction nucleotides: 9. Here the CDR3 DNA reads TGTGCCAGCAGTCCACAGACTAGCGGGAGGAAGAAGCAGTACTTC. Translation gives CASSPQTSGRKKQYF.

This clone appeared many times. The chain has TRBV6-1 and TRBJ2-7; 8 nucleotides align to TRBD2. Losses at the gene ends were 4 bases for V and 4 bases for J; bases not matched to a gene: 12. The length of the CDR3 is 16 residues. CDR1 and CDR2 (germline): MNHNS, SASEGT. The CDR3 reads CASSASLPSGSYEQYF. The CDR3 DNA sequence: TGTGCCAGCAGTGCATCCCTGCCCAGCGGGAGTTACGAGCAGTACTTC.

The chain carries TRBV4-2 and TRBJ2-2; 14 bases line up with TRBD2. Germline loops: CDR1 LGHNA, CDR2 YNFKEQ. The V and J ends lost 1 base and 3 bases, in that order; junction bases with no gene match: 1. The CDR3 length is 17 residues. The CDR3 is CASSQGLAGGYTGELFF. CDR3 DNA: TGTGCCAGCAGCCAAGGACTAGCGGGAGGGTACACCGGGGAGCTGTTTTTT.

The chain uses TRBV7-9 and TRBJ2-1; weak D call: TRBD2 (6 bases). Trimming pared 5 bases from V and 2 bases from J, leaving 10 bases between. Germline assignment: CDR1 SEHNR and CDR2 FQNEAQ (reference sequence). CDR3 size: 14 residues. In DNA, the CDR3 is TGTGCCAGCAGCGAACTAGCAGCCTACAATGAGCAGTTCTTC. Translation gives CASSELAAYNEQFF.

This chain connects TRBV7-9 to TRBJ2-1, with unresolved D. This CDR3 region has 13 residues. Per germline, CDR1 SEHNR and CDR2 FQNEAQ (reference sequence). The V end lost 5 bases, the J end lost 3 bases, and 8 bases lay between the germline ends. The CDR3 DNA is TGTGCCAGCAGCCCGCAGGACTACAATGAGCAGTTCTTC. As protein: CASSPQDYNEQFF.

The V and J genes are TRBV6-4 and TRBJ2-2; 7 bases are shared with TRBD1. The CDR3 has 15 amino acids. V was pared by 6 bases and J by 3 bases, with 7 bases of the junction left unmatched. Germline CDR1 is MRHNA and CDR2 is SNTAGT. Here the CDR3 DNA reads TGTGCCAGCAGAGCAAGGGACAGTGACACCGGGGAGCTGTTTTTT. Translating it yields CASRARDSDTGELFF.

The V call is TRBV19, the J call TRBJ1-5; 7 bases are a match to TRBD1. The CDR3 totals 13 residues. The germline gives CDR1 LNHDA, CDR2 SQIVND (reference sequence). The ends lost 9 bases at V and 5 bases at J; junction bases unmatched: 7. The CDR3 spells CASRDSLYQPQHF. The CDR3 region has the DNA TGTGCCAGCAGGGACAGCCTTTATCAGCCCCAGCATTTT.

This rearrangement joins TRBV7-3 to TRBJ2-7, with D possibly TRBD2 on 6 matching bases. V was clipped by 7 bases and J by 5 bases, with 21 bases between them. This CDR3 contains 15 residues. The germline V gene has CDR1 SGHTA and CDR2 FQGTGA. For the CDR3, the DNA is TGTGCCAGCACCCCAGTGGGAGGATCTAACGACGAGCAGTACTTC. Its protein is CASTPVGGSNDEQYF.

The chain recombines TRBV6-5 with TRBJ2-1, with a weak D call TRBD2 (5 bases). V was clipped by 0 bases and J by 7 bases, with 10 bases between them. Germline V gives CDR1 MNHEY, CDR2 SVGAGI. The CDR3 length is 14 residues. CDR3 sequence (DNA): TGTGCCAGCAGTTACTCGAGTCCGGGGAATGAGCAGTTCTTC. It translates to CASSYSSPGNEQFF.

The CDR3 DNA reads TGTGCCAGCAGCCTAGGATACCGCTCCTACGAGCAGTACTTC. It yields the protein CASSLGYRSYEQYF. The rearrangement joins TRBV27 to TRBJ2-7; D is uncertain. The V gene's germline CDR1 is MNHEY and CDR2 SMNVEV (reference sequence). V was cut by 6 bases and J by 0 bases, with 12 bases left in between. The CDR3 extends over 14 amino acids.

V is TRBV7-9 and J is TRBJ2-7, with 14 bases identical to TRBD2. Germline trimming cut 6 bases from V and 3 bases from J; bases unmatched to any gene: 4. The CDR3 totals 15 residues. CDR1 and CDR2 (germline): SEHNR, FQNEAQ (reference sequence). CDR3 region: CASRKGTSGSYEQYF. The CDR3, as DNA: TGTGCCAGCAGAAAAGGGACTAGCGGGAGCTACGAGCAGTACTTC.

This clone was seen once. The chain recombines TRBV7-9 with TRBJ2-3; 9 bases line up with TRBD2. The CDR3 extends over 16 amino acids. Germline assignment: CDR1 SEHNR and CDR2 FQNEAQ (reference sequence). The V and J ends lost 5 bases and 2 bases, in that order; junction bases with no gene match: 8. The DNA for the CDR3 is TGTGCCAGCAGCATGGCGGGAGGGGGAGACACAGATACGCAGTATTTT. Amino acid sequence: CASSMAGGGDTDTQYF.

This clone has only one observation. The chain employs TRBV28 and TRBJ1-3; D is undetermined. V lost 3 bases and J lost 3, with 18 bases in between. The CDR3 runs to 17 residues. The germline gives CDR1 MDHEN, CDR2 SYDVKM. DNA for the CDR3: TGTGCCAGCAGTTTCTCCCATCGGGGTACTTTTGGAAACACCATATATTTT. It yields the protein CASSFSHRGTFGNTIYF.

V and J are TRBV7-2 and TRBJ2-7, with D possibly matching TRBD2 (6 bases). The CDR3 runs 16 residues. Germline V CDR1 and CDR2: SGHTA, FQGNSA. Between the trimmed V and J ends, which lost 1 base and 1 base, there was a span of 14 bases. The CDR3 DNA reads TGTGCCAGCAGCTTAGATGGCGCCGCGGGATCCTACGAGCAGTACTTC. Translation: CASSLDGAAGSYEQYF. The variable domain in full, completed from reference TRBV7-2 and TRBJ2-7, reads GAGVSQSPSNKVTEKGKDVELRCDPISGHTALYWYRQSLGQGLEFLIYFQGNSAPDKSGLPSDRFSAERTGGSVSTLTIQRTQQEDSAVYLCASSLDGAAGSYEQYFGPGTRLTVT.

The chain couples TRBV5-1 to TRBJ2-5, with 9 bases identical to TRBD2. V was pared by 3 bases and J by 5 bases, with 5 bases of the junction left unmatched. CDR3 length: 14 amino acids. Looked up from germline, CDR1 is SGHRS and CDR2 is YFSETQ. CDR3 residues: CASSYQREVETQYF. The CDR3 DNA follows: TGCGCCAGCAGCTATCAGCGGGAGGTGGAGACCCAGTACTTC. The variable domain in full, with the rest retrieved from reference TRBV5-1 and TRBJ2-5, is KAGVTQTPRYLIKTRGQQVTLSCSPISGHRSVSWYQQTPGQGLQFLFEYFSETQRNKGNFPGRFSGRQFSNSRSEMNVSTLELGDSALYLCASSYQREVETQYFGPGTRLLVL.

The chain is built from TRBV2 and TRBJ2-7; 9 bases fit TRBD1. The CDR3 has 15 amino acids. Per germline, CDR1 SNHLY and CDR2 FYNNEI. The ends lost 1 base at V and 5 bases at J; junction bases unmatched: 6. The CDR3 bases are TGTGCCAGCAGTGAAGTGGGACAGGGTGCCAACGAGCAGTACTTC. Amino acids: CASSEVGQGANEQYF.

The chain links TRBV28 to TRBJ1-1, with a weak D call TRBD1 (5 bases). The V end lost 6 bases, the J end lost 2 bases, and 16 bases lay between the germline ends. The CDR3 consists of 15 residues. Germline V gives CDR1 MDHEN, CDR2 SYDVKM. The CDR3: CASRLPGVGNTEAFF. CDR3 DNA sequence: TGTGCCAGCAGACTACCGGGGGTGGGTAACACTGAAGCTTTCTTT.

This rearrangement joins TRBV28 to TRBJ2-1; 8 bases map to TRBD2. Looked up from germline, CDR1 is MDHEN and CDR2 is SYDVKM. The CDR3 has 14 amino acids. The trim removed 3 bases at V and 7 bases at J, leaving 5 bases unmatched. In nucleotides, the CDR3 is TGTGCCAGCAGTTTTGGGCGGGAGGTGAATGAGCAGTTCTTC. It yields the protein CASSFGREVNEQFF.

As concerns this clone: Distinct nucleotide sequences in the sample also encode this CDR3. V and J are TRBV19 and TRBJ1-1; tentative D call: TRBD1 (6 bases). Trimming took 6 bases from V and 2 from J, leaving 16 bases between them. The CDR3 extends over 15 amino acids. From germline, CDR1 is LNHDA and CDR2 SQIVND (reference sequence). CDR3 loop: CASRVGGATNTEAFF. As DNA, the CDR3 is TGTGCCAGTAGGGTAGGGGGGGCTACCAACACTGAAGCTTTCTTT.

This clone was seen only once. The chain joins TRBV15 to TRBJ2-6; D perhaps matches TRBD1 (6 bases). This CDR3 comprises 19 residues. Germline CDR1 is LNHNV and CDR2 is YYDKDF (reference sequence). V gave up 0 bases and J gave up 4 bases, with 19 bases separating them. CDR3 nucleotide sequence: TGTGCCACCAGCAGAGATCTGGCAGGGGAGATGATGGGGGCCAACGTCCTGACTTTC. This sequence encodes CATSRDLAGEMMGANVLTF.

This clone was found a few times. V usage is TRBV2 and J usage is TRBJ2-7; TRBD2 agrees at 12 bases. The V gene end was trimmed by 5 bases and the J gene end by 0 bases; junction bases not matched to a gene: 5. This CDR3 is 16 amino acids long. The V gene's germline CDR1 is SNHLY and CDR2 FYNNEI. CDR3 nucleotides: TGTGCCAGCAGTAGGACTAGCGGGGCCGCCTCCTACGAGCAGTACTTC. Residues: CASSRTSGAASYEQYF.

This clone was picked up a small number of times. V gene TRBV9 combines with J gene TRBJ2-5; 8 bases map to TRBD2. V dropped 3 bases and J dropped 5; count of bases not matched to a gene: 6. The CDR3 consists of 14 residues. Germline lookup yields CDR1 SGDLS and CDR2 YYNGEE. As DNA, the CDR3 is TGTGCCAGCAGCGGAGGGACTAGTGGCGAGACCCAGTACTTC. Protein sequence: CASSGGTSGETQYF.

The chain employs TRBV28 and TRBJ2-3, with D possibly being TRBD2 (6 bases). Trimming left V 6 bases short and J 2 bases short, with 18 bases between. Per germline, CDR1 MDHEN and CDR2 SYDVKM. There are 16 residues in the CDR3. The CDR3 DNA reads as TGTGCCAGCAGCCTCGGAGGGATTGCTGACACAGATACGCAGTATTTT. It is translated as CASSLGGIADTDTQYF.

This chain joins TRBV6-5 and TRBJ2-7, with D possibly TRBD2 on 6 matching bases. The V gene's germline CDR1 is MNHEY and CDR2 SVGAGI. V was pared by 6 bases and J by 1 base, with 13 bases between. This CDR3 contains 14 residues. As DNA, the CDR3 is TGTGCCAGCAGCCGTACAGGAGGGTCCTACGAGCAGTACTTC. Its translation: CASSRTGGSYEQYF.